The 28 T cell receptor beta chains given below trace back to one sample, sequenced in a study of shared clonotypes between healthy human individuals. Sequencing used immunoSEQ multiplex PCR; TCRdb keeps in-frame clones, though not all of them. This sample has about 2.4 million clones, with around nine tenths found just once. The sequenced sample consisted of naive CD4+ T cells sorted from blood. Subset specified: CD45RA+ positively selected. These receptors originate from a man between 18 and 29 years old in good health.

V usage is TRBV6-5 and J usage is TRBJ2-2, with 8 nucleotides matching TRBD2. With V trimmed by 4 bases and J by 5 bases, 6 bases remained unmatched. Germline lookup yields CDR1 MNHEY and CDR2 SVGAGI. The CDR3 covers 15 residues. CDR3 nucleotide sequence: TGTGCCAGCAGTTCGGGACTAGAGCAAACCGGGGAGCTGTTTTTT. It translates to CASSSGLEQTGELFF.

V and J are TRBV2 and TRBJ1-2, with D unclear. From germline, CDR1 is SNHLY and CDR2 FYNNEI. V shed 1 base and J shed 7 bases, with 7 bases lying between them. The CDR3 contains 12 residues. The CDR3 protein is CASSEGARGYTF. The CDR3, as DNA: TGTGCCAGCAGTGAAGGGGCGCGTGGCTACACCTTC.

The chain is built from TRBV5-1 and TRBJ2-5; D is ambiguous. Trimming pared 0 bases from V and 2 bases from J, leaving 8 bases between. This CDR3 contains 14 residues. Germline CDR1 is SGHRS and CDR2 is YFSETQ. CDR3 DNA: TGCGCCAGCAGCTTGGGGTTAAAACAAGAGACCCAGTACTTC. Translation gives CASSLGLKQETQYF.

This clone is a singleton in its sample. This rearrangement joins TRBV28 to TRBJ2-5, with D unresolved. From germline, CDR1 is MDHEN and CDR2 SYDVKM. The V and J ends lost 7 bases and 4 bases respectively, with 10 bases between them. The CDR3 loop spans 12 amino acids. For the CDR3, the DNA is TGTGCCAGCAACACCCCGGGAGAGACCCAGTACTTC. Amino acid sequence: CASNTPGETQYF.

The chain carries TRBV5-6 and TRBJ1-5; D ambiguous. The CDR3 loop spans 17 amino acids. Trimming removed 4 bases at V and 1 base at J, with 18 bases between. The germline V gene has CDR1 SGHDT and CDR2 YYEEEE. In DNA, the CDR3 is TGTGCCAGCAGCACTGGACCGACACCGGGGAGCAATCAGCCCCAGCATTTT. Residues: CASSTGPTPGSNQPQHF.

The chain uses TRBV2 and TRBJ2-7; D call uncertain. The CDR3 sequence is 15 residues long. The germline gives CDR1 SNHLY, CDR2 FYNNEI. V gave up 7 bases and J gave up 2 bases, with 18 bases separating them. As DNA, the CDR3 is TGTGCCAGCACTCCAAGGTCAGGTGGGGCCTACGAGCAGTACTTC. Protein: CASTPRSGGAYEQYF.

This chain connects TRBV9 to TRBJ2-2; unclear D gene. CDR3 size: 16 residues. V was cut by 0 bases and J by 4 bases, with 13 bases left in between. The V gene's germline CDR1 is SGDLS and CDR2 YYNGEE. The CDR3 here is CASSVEIYTPTGELFF. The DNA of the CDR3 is TGTGCCAGCAGCGTAGAGATTTACACACCCACCGGGGAGCTGTTTTTT. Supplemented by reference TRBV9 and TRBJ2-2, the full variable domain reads DSGVTQTPKHLITATGQRVTLRCSPRSGDLSVYWYQQSLDQGLQFLIQYYNGEERAKGNILERFSAQQFPDLHSELNLSSLELGDSALYFCASSVEIYTPTGELFFGEGSRLTVL.

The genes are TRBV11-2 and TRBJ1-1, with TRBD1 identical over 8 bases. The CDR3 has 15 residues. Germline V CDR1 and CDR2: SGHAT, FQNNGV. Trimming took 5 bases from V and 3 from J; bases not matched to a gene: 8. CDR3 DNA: TGTGCCAGCAGCGTACGTCACAGGGGGGACACTGAAGCTTTCTTT. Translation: CASSVRHRGDTEAFF.

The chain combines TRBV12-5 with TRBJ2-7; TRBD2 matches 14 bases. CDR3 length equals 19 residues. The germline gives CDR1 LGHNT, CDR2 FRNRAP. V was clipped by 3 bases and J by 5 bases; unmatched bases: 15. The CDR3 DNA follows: TGTGCTAGTGGTTTAAGGTTGTGGACTAGCGGGAGGAACCTCCACGAGCAGTACTTC. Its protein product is CASGLRLWTSGRNLHEQYF.

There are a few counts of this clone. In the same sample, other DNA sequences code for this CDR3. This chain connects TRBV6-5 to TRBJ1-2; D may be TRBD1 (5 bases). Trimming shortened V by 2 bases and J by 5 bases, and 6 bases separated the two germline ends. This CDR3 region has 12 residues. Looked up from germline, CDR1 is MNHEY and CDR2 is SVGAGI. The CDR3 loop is CASSYGGYGYTF. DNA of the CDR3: TGTGCCAGCAGTTACGGGGGGTATGGCTACACCTTC.

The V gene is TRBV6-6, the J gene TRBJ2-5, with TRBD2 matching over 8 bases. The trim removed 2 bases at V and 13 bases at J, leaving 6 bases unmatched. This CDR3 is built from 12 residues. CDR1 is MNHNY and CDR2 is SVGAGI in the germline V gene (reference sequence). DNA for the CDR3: TGTGCCAGCAGTTACGTCGACAGCGGGGGGTACTTC. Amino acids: CASSYVDSGGYF.

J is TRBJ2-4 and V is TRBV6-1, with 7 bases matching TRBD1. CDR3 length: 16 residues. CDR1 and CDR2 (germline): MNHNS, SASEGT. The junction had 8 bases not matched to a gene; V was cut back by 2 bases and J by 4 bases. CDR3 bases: TGTGCCAGCAGTGAACATTTCTCGACAGGGAAAAACATTCAGTACTTC. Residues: CASSEHFSTGKNIQYF.

The CDR3 spells CASSTTSYEQYF. DNA of the CDR3: TGTGCCAGCAGTACGACATCCTACGAGCAGTACTTC. The J gene is TRBJ2-7, the V gene TRBV2; D is uncertain. CDR1 SNHLY and CDR2 FYNNEI come from the germline V gene. Trimming took off 5 bases at V and 1 base at J, with 6 bases between the two ends. There are 12 residues in the CDR3.

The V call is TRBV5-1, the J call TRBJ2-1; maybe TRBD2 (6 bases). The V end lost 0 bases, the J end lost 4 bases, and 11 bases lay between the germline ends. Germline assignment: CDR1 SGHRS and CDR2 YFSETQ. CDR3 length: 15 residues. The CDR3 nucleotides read TGCGCCAGCAGCTTGGGTTTCGGGAGTTACAATGAGCAGTTCTTC. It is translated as CASSLGFGSYNEQFF. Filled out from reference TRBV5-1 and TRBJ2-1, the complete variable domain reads KAGVTQTPRYLIKTRGQQVTLSCSPISGHRSVSWYQQTPGQGLQFLFEYFSETQRNKGNFPGRFSGRQFSNSRSEMNVSTLELGDSALYLCASSLGFGSYNEQFFGPGTRLTVL.

This chain's CDR3 is CASSYSTSGGDTQYF. CDR3 DNA sequence: TGTGCCAGCAGCTATAGCACTAGCGGGGGAGATACGCAGTATTTT. V and J are TRBV7-2 and TRBJ2-3; 11 nucleotides align to TRBD2. The germline CDR1 and CDR2 sequences are SGHTA and FQGNSA. Unmatched junction bases numbered 5, after V lost 4 bases and J lost 5 bases. The CDR3 spans 15 residues.

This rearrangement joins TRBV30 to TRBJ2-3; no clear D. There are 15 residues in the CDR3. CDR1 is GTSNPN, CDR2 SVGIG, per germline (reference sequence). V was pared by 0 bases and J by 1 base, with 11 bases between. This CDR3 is CAWSVLGTRTDTQYF. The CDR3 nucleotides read TGTGCCTGGAGTGTTTTGGGCACCCGCACAGATACGCAGTATTTT.

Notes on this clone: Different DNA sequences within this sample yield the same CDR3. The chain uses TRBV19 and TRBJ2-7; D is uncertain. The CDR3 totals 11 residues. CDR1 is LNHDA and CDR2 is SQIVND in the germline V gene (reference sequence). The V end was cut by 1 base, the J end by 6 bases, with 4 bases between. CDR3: CASSIAGEQYF. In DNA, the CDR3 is TGTGCCAGTAGTATAGCGGGCGAGCAGTACTTC.

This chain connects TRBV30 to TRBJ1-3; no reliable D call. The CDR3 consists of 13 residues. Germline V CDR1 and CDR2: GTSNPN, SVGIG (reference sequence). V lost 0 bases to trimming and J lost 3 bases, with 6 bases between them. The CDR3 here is CAWSVGLGNTIYF. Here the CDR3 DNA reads TGTGCCTGGAGTGTGGGTCTTGGAAACACCATATATTTT.

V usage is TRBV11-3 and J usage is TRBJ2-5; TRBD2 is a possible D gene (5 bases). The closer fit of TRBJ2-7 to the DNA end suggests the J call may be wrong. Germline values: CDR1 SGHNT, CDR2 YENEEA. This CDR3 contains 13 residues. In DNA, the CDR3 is TGTGCCAGCTCACTAAGCGGACCCTACGAGCAGTACTTC. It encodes CASSLSGPYEQYF.

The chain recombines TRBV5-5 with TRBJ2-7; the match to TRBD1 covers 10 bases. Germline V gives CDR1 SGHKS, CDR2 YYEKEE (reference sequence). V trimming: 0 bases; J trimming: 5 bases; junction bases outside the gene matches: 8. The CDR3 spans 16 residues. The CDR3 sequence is CASSLVPGQGFNEQYF. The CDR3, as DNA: TGTGCCAGCAGCTTGGTTCCGGGACAGGGGTTCAACGAGCAGTACTTC.

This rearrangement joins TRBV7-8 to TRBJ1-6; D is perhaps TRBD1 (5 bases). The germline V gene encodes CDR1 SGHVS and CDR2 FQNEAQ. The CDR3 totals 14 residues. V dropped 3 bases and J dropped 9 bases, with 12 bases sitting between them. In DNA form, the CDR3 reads TGTGCCAGCAGCTTTACAGGAGGGGTTTCACCCCTCCACTTT. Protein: CASSFTGGVSPLHF.

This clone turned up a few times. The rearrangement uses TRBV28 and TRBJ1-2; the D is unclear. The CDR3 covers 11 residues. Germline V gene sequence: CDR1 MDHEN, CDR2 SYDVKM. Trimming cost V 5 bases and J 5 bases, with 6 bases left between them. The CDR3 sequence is CASSQEYGYTF. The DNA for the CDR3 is TGTGCCAGCAGTCAGGAATATGGCTACACCTTC.

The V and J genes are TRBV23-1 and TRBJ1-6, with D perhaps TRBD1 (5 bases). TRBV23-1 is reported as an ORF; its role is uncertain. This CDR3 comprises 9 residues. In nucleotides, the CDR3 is TGCCGGGGCCGATCACCCCTCCACTTT. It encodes CRGRSPLHF.

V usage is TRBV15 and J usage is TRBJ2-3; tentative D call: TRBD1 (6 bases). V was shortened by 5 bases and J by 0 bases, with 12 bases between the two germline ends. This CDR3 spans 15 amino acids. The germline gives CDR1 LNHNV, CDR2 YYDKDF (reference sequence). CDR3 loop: CATSGQKPSTDTQYF. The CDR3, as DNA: TGTGCCACCAGCGGACAGAAACCTAGCACAGATACGCAGTATTTT.

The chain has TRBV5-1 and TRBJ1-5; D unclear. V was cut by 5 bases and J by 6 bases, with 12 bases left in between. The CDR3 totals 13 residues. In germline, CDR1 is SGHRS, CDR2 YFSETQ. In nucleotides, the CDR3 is TGCGCCAGCAGGGAGGAAGTGGGTCAGCCCCAGCATTTT. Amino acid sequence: CASREEVGQPQHF. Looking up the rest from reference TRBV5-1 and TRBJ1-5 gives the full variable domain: KAGVTQTPRYLIKTRGQQVTLSCSPISGHRSVSWYQQTPGQGLQFLFEYFSETQRNKGNFPGRFSGRQFSNSRSEMNVSTLELGDSALYLCASREEVGQPQHFGDGTRLSIL.

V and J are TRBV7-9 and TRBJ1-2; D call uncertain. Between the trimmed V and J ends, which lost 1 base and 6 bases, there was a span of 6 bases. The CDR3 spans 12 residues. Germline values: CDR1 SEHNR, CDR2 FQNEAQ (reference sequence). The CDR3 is CASSLVPDGYTF. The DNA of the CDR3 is TGTGCCAGCAGCTTAGTTCCGGATGGCTACACCTTC.

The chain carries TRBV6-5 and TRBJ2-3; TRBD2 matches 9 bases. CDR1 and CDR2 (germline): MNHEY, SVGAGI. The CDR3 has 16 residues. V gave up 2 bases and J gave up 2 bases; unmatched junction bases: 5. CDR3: CASSYRAGGTTDTQYF. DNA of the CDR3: TGTGCCAGCAGTTACCGCGCGGGGGGGACCACAGATACGCAGTATTTT.

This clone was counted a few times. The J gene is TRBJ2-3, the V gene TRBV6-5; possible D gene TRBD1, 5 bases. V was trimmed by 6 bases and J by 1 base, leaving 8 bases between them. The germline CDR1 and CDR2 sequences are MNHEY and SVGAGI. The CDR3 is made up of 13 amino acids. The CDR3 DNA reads TGTGCCAGCAGCCAGACAGGCACAGATACGCAGTATTTT. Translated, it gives CASSQTGTDTQYF.